Shown below are 20 T cell receptor beta chains from a single sample sequenced in a study of blood T cell repertoires in COVID-19. Data came from immunoSEQ multiplex PCR; TCRdb stores just in-frame clones and leaves some out. The sample has tens of thousands of clones; about 91% are singletons. The sample consisted of peripheral blood. The origin of the receptors is a human donor with active COVID-19. The donor label of this sample is uncertain.

This chain links TRBV2 with TRBJ2-7; the match to TRBD2 covers 7 bases. The ends lost 6 bases at V and 3 bases at J; junction bases unmatched: 5. From germline, CDR1 is SNHLY and CDR2 FYNNEI. This CDR3 comprises 13 residues. This CDR3 is CASRSGIFYEQYF. CDR3 DNA sequence: TGTGCCAGCAGGAGCGGGATCTTCTACGAGCAGTACTTC.

The rearrangement links TRBV5-1 to TRBJ1-3, with D perhaps TRBD1 (5 bases). V was pared by 4 bases and J by 4 bases, with 15 bases between. This CDR3 has 15 amino acids. Germline lookup yields CDR1 SGHRS and CDR2 YFSETQ. The CDR3 spells CASSPQAGLGNTIYF. The CDR3 nucleotides are TGCGCCAGCAGCCCTCAGGCGGGGCTAGGAAACACCATATATTTT.

The V and J genes are TRBV5-6 and TRBJ2-1; 11 positions match TRBD1. The V segment lost 3 bases and the J segment 4 bases; nucleotides outside the gene matches: 3. Germline CDR1 SGHDT, CDR2 YYEEEE. The CDR3 covers 15 residues. The CDR3 DNA follows: TGTGCCAGCAGCTCGGGACAGGGGGTATACAATGAGCAGTTCTTC. The encoded protein is CASSSGQGVYNEQFF.

The V gene is TRBV6-5, the J gene TRBJ2-1; TRBD2 matches 8 bases. This CDR3 has 14 amino acids. V lost 6 bases and J lost 0; bases outside the gene matches: 1. CDR1 MNHEY and CDR2 SVGAGI come from the germline V gene. CDR3 protein: CASRSGGSYNEQFF. CDR3 coding DNA: TGTGCCAGCAGAAGCGGGGGCTCCTACAATGAGCAGTTCTTC.

V usage is TRBV19 and J usage is TRBJ2-5, with TRBD1 matching over 8 bases. The CDR3 loop spans 15 amino acids. V was pared by 4 bases and J by 6 bases, with 10 bases of the junction left unmatched. The germline V gene encodes CDR1 LNHDA and CDR2 SQIVND (reference sequence). The CDR3 DNA is TGTGCCAGTAGTACCTCGACAGGGGCAGGAAAGACCCAGTACTTC. Translated, it gives CASSTSTGAGKTQYF.

The V and J genes are TRBV10-3 and TRBJ2-3; D may be TRBD1 (5 bases). This CDR3 is 15 amino acids long. CDR1 ENHRY and CDR2 SYGVKD come from the germline V gene. V was shortened by 0 bases and J by 4 bases, with 11 bases between the two germline ends. CDR3 DNA sequence: TGTGCCATCAGTGAGTCGATAGGGGTGGCAGATACGCAGTATTTT. Protein product: CAISESIGVADTQYF.

The CDR3 reads CASSPASARGTGELFF. The CDR3 DNA is TGTGCCAGCAGCCCCGCTAGCGCGCGAGGAACCGGGGAGCTGTTTTTT. The chain has TRBV5-6 and TRBJ2-2, with a possible D match to TRBD2 (6 bases). Germline V gene data show CDR1 as SGHDT and CDR2 as YYEEEE. V was cut by 4 bases and J by 5 bases, with 18 bases left in between. The CDR3 consists of 16 residues.

The chain is built from TRBV12-3 or TRBV12-4 and TRBJ2-1, with D maybe TRBD2 (6 bases). The CDR3 has 13 amino acids. The V end lost 7 bases, the J end lost 4 bases, and 11 bases lay between the germline ends. Here the CDR3 reads CASKLGLYNEQFF. CDR3 sequence (DNA): TGTGCCAGCAAGCTAGGACTATACAATGAGCAGTTCTTC.

The chain recombines TRBV5-1 with TRBJ2-1, with a weak D call TRBD2 (6 bases). The germline V and J ends were trimmed by 0 bases and 2 bases, with 9 bases remaining between them. Germline loops: CDR1 SGHRS, CDR2 YFSETQ. The CDR3 has 15 residues. For the CDR3, the DNA is TGCGCCAGCAGCTTGGGGGACTCGACCTACAATGAGCAGTTCTTC. It translates to CASSLGDSTYNEQFF.

This clone was detected only once. This chain links TRBV6-8 with TRBJ1-1, with D perhaps TRBD1 (6 bases). V was cut by 4 bases and J by 3 bases, with 18 bases left in between. CDR3 length: 16 residues. Per the germline V gene, CDR1 is MNHGY and CDR2 is SAAAGT. The CDR3 loop is CASSFKNRVRDTEAFF. The CDR3 DNA reads as TGTGCCAGCAGTTTCAAAAACAGGGTGAGAGACACTGAAGCTTTCTTT.

The J gene is TRBJ2-2, the V gene TRBV6-4; D is uncertain. The CDR3 has 14 amino acids. V was shortened by 6 bases and J by 0 bases, with 8 bases between the two germline ends. Germline-derived CDR1 and CDR2 are MRHNA and SNTAGT. As DNA, the CDR3 is TGTGCCAGCAGAGAGCTTTCGAACACCGGGGAGCTGTTTTTT. Residues: CASRELSNTGELFF.

The CDR3 here is CASSRQGAATNEKLFF. The DNA for the CDR3 is TGTGCCAGCAGCCGACAGGGGGCGGCAACTAATGAAAAACTGTTTTTT. The J gene is TRBJ1-4, the V gene TRBV5-4; TRBD1 agrees at 10 bases. Germline V lookup: CDR1 SGHNT, CDR2 YYREEE (reference sequence). V shed 4 bases, J shed 0 bases, and the junction held 3 bases outside the gene matches. The CDR3 sequence is 16 residues long.

This clone was found once. V gene TRBV28 combines with J gene TRBJ2-1; D not resolved. Germline V gene sequence: CDR1 MDHEN, CDR2 SYDVKM. CDR3 length: 14 amino acids. Trimming took off 5 bases at V and 9 bases at J, with 17 bases between the two ends. CDR3 DNA: TGTGCCAGCAGTCGTTTAGCAAGCTTGGCTGAGCAGTTCTTC. Its translation: CASSRLASLAEQFF.

This clone appeared many times. This chain connects TRBV5-1 to TRBJ2-2; D might be TRBD2 (6 bases). This CDR3 contains 15 residues. Trimming shortened V by 5 bases and J by 0 bases, and 11 bases separated the two germline ends. Germline CDR1 reads SGHRS; CDR2 reads YFSETQ. This chain's CDR3 is CASRGGTPNTGELFF. The CDR3 DNA follows: TGCGCCAGCAGGGGCGGGACTCCGAACACCGGGGAGCTGTTTTTT. The complete variable domain, with remaining parts taken from reference TRBV5-1 and TRBJ2-2, reads KAGVTQTPRYLIKTRGQQVTLSCSPISGHRSVSWYQQTPGQGLQFLFEYFSETQRNKGNFPGRFSGRQFSNSRSEMNVSTLELGDSALYLCASRGGTPNTGELFFGEGSRLTVL.

This clone was counted a single time. The chain recombines TRBV9 with TRBJ2-3; D ambiguous. Germline V gene data show CDR1 as SGDLS and CDR2 as YYNGEE. V was pared by 0 bases and J by 3 bases, with 11 bases between. There are 15 residues in the CDR3. Written as DNA, the CDR3 is TGTGCCAGCAGCGTAGATAGGAGAGCGACAGATACGCAGTATTTT. Amino acid sequence: CASSVDRRATDTQYF.

The rearrangement links TRBV6-2 or TRBV6-3 to TRBJ2-1, with 7 bases aligning to TRBD1. V was pared by 4 bases and J by 5 bases, with 8 bases of the junction left unmatched. The germline gives CDR1 MNHEY, CDR2 SVGEGT. This CDR3 has 15 residues. The CDR3 DNA reads TGTGCCAGCAGTTCGACCGGGACAGACAACAATGAGCAGTTCTTC. Residues: CASSSTGTDNNEQFF.

This clone was observed once. V and J are TRBV7-2 and TRBJ1-2; no firm D call. Looked up from germline, CDR1 is SGHTA and CDR2 is FQGNSA. V lost 10 bases and J 0 bases, leaving 15 bases between the germline ends. The CDR3 runs to 14 residues. The CDR3 DNA sequence: TGTGCCACCTCCCGGGAGCGAGCTAACTATGGCTACACCTTC. It yields the protein CATSRERANYGYTF. Drawing the rest from reference TRBV7-2 and TRBJ1-2, the complete variable domain is GAGVSQSPSNKVTEKGKDVELRCDPISGHTALYWYRQSLGQGLEFLIYFQGNSAPDKSGLPSDRFSAERTGGSVSTLTIQRTQQEDSAVYLCATSRERANYGYTFGSGTRLTVV.

V and J are TRBV18 and TRBJ1-2, with 12 bases aligning to TRBD1. This CDR3 is 16 amino acids long. Germline V CDR1 and CDR2: KGHSH, LQKENI. Trimming removed 6 bases from V and 5 bases from J; junction bases left unmatched: 10. CDR3 sequence: CASSKPEGQGAYGYTF. DNA of the CDR3: TGTGCCAGCTCCAAGCCGGAGGGACAGGGGGCGTATGGCTACACCTTC.

This clone was found once. V is TRBV5-1 and J is TRBJ1-1; 7 bases are shared with TRBD1. V trimming: 2 bases; J trimming: 6 bases; junction bases outside the gene matches: 10. CDR3 size: 15 residues. Germline V gene data show CDR1 as SGHRS and CDR2 as YFSETQ. CDR3 sequence (DNA): TGCGCCAGCAGCTTAAACGGACTTCAGGGGGCTGAAGCTTTCTTT. Its protein is CASSLNGLQGAEAFF.

This chain connects TRBV5-1 to TRBJ1-1; D gene uncertain. V was shortened by 4 bases and J by 6 bases, with 13 bases between the two germline ends. CDR1 is SGHRS and CDR2 is YFSETQ in the germline V gene. The CDR3 consists of 13 residues. CDR3: CASSIAEGAEAFF. Written as DNA, the CDR3 is TGCGCCAGCAGCATCGCCGAGGGCGCTGAAGCTTTCTTT.